The rows below give T cell receptor beta chains drawn from one sample of a study of shared clonotypes between healthy human individuals. Sequencing was performed with immunoSEQ multiplex PCR; in TCRdb, only in-frame clones are kept and a portion is missing. The repertoire includes about 1.1 million clones, approximately 80% of them detected once, and approximately 0.95% sits in the top ten. The specimen sequenced was memory CD4+ T cells from PBMCs. The receptors were sampled from a man aged 18 to 35 in good health. Some clones in this sample may be carry-over from other donors' samples. CDR3s include the opening cysteine and the closing phenylalanine or tryptophan. D genes are given only for firm matches.

J,V,length,D,CDR3
TRBJ2-2,TRBV15,16,TRBD2,CATSKGVAGEVGELFF
TRBJ2-3,TRBV5-5,14,TRBD2,CASSFGTNSYTQYF
TRBJ1-2,TRBV11-2,15,TRBD1,CASSLGDRPLYGYTF
TRBJ2-5,TRBV4-1,17,-,CASSQAFPGVVGGAQYF
TRBJ2-1,TRBV7-3,14,-,CASSPPDRRNEQFF
TRBJ2-7,TRBV6-5,14,TRBD2,CASIRLAKTYEQYF
TRBJ2-1,TRBV5-1,13,-,CASSEGNYNEQFF
TRBJ2-5,TRBV2,15,-,CASSERLGSYETQYF
TRBJ2-5,TRBV5-1,15,-,CASSLLWGLEETQYF
TRBJ1-2,TRBV19,14,TRBD1,CASKRTGGGYGYTF
TRBJ2-1,TRBV7-6,15,TRBD2,CASSLLGLAYNEQFF
TRBJ1-2,TRBV5-6,14,TRBD1,CASSLDRGSYGYTF
TRBJ2-5,TRBV9,16,TRBD2,CASSPLWASGIGTQYF
TRBJ2-3,TRBV18,17,TRBD2,CASSPGTSGRATDTQYF
TRBJ2-2,TRBV28,15,-,CASSLWGRGTGELFF
TRBJ2-5,TRBV5-6,15,-,CASSFTRGSVETQYF
TRBJ2-2,TRBV7-9,14,TRBD1,CASSQRQGSGELFF
TRBJ2-2,TRBV4-3,15,-,CASSPQGGRTGELFF
TRBJ2-3,TRBV27,15,TRBD2,CASSDSGLAVDTQYF
TRBJ1-1,TRBV7-2,15,-,CASSLGGPLNTEAFF